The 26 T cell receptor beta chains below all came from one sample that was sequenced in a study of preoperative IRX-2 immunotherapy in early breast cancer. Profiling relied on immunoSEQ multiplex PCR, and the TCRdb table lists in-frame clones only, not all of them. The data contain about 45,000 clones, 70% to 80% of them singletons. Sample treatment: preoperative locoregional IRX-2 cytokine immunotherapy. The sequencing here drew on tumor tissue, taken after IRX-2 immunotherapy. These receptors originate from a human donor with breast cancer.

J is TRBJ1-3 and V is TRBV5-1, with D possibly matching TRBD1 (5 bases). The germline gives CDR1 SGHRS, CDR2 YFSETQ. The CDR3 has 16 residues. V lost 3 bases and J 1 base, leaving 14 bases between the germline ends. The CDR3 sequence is CASSSTQAYSGNTIYF. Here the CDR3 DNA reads TGCGCCAGCAGCTCCACACAGGCCTATTCTGGAAACACCATATATTTT.

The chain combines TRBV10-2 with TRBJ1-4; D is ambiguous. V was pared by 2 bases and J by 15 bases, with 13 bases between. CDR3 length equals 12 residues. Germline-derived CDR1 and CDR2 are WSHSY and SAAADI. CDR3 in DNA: TGCGCCAGCAGTGAGAAGGCAGACTTCTTGTTTTTT. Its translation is CASSEKADFLFF.

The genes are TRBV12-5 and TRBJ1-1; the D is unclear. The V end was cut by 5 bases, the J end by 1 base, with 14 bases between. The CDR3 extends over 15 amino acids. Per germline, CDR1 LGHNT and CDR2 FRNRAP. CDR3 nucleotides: TGTGCTAGTGGTACACCTCGGGGATGGAACACTGAAGCTTTCTTT. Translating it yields CASGTPRGWNTEAFF.

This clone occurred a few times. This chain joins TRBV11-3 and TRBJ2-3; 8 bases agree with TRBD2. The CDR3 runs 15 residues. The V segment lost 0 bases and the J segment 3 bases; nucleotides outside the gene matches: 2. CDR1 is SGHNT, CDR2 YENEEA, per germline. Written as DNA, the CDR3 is TGTGCCAGCAGCTTAGAGGAGCGGGAGACAGATACGCAGTATTTT. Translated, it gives CASSLEERETDTQYF.

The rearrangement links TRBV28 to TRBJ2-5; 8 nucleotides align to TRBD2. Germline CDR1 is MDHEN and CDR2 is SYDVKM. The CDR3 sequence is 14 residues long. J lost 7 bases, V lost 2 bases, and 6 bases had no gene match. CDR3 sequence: CASSLPGAGGTQYF. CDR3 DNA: TGTGCCAGCAGTTTACCAGGGGCGGGGGGGACCCAGTACTTC.

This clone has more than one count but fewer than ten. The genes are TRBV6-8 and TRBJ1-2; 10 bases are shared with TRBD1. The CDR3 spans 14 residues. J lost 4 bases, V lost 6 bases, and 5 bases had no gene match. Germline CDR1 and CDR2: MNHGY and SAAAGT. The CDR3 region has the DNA TGTGCCAGCAGGACAGGGGGCGCGGGCTATGGCTACACCTTC. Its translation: CASRTGGAGYGYTF.

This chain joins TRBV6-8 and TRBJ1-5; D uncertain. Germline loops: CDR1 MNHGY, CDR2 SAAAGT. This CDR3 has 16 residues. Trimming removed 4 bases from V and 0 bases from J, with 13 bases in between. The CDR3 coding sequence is TGTGCCAGCAGTTTAAATTCCCTGAATAGCAATCAGCCCCAGCATTTT. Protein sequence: CASSLNSLNSNQPQHF.

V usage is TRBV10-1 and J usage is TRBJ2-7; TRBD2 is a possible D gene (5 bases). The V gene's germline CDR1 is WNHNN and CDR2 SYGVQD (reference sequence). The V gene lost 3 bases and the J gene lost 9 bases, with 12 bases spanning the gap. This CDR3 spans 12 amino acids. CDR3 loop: CASSDVGAWQYF. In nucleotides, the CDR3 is TGCGCCAGCAGTGACGTGGGAGCCTGGCAGTACTTC.

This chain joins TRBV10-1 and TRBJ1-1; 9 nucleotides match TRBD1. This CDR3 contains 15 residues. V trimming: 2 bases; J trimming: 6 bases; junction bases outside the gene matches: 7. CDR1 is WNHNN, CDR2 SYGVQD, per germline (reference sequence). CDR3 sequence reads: CASSEGTGTVAEAFF. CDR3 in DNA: TGCGCCAGCAGTGAGGGGACAGGGACGGTAGCTGAAGCTTTCTTT.

In nucleotides, the CDR3 is TGTGCCAGCATTTCGGGGGGTGAGTCAGATACGCAGTATTTT. Protein: CASISGGESDTQYF. This chain links TRBV28 with TRBJ2-3; 7 bases are shared with TRBD2. The V gene's germline CDR1 is MDHEN and CDR2 SYDVKM. J gave up 4 bases and V 7 bases, and 8 bases lay outside the gene matches. This CDR3 is built from 14 residues.

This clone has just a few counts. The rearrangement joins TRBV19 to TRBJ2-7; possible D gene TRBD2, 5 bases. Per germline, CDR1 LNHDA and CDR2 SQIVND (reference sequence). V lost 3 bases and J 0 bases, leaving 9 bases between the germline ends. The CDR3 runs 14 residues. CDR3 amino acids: CASSMRDPSYEQYF. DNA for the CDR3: TGTGCCAGTAGTATGAGGGATCCCTCCTACGAGCAGTACTTC.

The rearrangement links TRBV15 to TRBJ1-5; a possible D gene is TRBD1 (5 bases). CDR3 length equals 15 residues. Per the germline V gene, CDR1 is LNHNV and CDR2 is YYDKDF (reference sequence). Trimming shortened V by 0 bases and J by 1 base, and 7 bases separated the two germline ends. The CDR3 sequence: CATSRDGDSNQPQHF. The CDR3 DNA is TGTGCCACCAGCAGAGACGGGGACAGCAATCAGCCCCAGCATTTT.

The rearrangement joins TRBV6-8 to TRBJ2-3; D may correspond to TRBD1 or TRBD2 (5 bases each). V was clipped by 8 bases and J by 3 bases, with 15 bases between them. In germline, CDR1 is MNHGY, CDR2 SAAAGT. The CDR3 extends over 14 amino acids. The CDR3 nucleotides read TGTGCCAGCCGAGGGTCAGGGAGAACAGATACGCAGTATTTT. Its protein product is CASRGSGRTDTQYF.

In DNA form, the CDR3 reads TGTGCTAGTGGTTTTAAAGAGGGGCCGTATAATGAAAAACTGTTTTTT. The encoded protein is CASGFKEGPYNEKLFF. The chain recombines TRBV12-5 with TRBJ1-4; weak D call: TRBD1 (5 bases). The CDR3 contains 16 residues. The germline CDR1 and CDR2 sequences are LGHNT and FRNRAP. V was pared by 3 bases and J by 4 bases, with 15 bases between.

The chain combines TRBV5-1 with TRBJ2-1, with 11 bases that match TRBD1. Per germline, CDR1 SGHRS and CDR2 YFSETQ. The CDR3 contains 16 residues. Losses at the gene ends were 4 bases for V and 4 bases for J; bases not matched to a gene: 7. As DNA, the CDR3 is TGCGCCAGCAGCCCCGGGACAGGGGGGGCTTACAATGAGCAGTTCTTC. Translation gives CASSPGTGGAYNEQFF.

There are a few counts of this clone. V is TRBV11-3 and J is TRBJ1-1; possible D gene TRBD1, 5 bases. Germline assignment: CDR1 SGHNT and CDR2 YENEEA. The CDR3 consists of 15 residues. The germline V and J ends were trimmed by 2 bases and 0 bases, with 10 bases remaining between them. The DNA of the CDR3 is TGTGCCAGCAGCTTAAGTCAGGGTTTGAACACTGAAGCTTTCTTT. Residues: CASSLSQGLNTEAFF.

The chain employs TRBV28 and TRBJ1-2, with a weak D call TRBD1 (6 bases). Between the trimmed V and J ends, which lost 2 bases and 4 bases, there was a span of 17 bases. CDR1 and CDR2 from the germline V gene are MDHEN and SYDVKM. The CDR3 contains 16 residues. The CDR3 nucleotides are TGTGCCAGCAGTTTAGCCCATACAGGGCTTAGCTATGGCTACACCTTC. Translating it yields CASSLAHTGLSYGYTF.

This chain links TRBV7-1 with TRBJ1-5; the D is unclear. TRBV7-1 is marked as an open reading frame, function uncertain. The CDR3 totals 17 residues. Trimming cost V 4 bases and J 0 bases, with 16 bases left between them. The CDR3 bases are TGTGCCAGCAGCTTAATTATAAGGAGTTATAGCAATCAGCCCCAGCATTTT. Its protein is CASSLIIRSYSNQPQHF.

The CDR3 sequence: CATSRGQGRDTQYF. In nucleotides, the CDR3 is TGTGCCACCAGCAGGGGACAGGGTAGGGATACGCAGTATTTT. The chain carries TRBV15 and TRBJ2-3; TRBD1 agrees at 9 bases. J lost 6 bases, V lost 3 bases, and 4 bases had no gene match. The germline V gene has CDR1 LNHNV and CDR2 YYDKDF (reference sequence). The CDR3 consists of 14 residues.

CDR3 nucleotide sequence: TGCGCCAGCAGCTTGGCCACCCGACGCGCGGGAGTCGACGAGCAGTACTTC. It codes for CASSLATRRAGVDEQYF. The chain is built from TRBV5-1 and TRBJ2-7; 7 nucleotides match TRBD2. The ends lost 0 bases at V and 5 bases at J; junction bases unmatched: 14. The CDR3 sequence is 17 residues long. Germline V lookup: CDR1 SGHRS, CDR2 YFSETQ.

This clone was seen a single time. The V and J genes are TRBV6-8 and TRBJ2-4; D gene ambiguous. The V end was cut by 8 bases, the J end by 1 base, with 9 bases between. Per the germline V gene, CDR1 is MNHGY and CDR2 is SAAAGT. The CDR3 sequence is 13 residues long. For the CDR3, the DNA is TGTGCCAGCCCGCTAGGGGCCAAAAACATTCAGTACTTC. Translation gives CASPLGAKNIQYF.

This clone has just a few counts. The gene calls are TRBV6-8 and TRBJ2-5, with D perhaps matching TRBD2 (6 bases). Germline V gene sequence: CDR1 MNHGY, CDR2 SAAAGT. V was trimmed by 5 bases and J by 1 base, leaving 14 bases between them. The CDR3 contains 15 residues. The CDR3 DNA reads TGTGCCAGCAGTCGACAACCCGGGGGCCAAGAGACCCAGTACTTC. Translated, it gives CASSRQPGGQETQYF.

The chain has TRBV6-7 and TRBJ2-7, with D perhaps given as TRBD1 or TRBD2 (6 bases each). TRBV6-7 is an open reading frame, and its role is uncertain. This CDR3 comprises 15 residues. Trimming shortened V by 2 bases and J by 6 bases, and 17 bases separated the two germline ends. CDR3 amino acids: CASSYGPGAGSEQYF. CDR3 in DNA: TGTGCCAGCAGTTACGGACCGGGGGCAGGGAGCGAGCAGTACTTC.

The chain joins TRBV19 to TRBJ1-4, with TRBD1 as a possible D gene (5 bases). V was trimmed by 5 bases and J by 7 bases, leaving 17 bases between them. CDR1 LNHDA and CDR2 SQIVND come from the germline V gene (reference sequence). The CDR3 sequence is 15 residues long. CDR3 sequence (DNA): TGTGCCAGTAGTGGAAGTACGGGGGGTAGTGAAAAACTGTTTTTT. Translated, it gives CASSGSTGGSEKLFF.

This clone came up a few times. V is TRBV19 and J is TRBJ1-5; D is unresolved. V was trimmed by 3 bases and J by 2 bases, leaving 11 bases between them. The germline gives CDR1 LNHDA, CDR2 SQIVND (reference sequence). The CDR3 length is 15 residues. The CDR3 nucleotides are TGTGCCAGTAGTATGTGGGGTAACGGCAATCAGCCCCAGCATTTT. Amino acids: CASSMWGNGNQPQHF.

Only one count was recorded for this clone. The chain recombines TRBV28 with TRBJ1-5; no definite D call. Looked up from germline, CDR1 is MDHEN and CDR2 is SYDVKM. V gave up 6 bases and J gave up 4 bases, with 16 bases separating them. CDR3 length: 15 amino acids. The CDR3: CASSPGGRINQPQHF. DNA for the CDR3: TGTGCCAGCAGCCCTGGAGGGCGAATTAATCAGCCCCAGCATTTT.